This passage covers 20 T cell receptor beta chains from one sample sequenced in a study of cytomegalovirus exposure and HLA in healthy donors. The PCR had 60 Vbeta and 13 Jbeta primers. Sequenced by immunoSEQ multiplex PCR; TCRdb stores in-frame clones only, minus some. The data contain roughly 88,000 clones, around three quarters of them seen just once; the ten biggest clones take up 5% to 5.5%. The sequencing input was PBMCs. The receptors were gathered from a man younger than 40 in good health and CMV-seropositive.

The chain links TRBV7-2 to TRBJ2-1; 7 bases fit TRBD2. The CDR3 runs 15 residues. Losses at the gene ends were 7 bases for V and 3 bases for J; bases not matched to a gene: 9. Germline V gene sequence: CDR1 SGHTA, CDR2 FQGNSA. The CDR3 DNA is TGTGCCAGCAACCCTGTCGCGGGGGACTACAATGAGCAGTTCTTC. It translates to CASNPVAGDYNEQFF.

The V and J genes are TRBV4-2 and TRBJ2-1, with TRBD2 as a possible D gene (6 bases). The CDR3 has 15 residues. Trimming took off 4 bases at V and 2 bases at J, with 12 bases between the two ends. Germline CDR1 and CDR2: LGHNA and YNFKEQ. CDR3 bases: TGTGCCAGCAGCCCGACGGGAGCGCCCTACAATGAGCAGTTCTTC. Protein: CASSPTGAPYNEQFF.

V is TRBV12-5 and J is TRBJ1-3, with 9 bases identical to TRBD1. J gave up 9 bases and V 2 bases, and 5 bases lay outside the gene matches. This CDR3 contains 14 residues. Germline-derived CDR1 and CDR2 are LGHNT and FRNRAP. This chain's CDR3 is CASGLTGQGSTIYF. The CDR3 bases are TGTGCTAGTGGTTTGACCGGACAGGGGAGCACCATATATTTT.

In nucleotides, the CDR3 is TGCGCCAGCAGCTTGGGCCCAGGAAGACAAGAGACCCAGTACTTC. This gives the protein CASSLGPGRQETQYF. V is TRBV5-1 and J is TRBJ2-5; no reliable D call. The germline V and J ends were trimmed by 0 bases and 2 bases, with 11 bases remaining between them. CDR3 length equals 15 residues. Per germline, CDR1 SGHRS and CDR2 YFSETQ.

V and J are TRBV28 and TRBJ2-7; 8 nucleotides line up with TRBD1. The CDR3 sequence is 14 residues long. J gave up 3 bases and V 8 bases, and 9 bases lay outside the gene matches. CDR1 is MDHEN, CDR2 SYDVKM, per germline. DNA of the CDR3: TGTGCCAGCGACGGGACAGGCCGCCTCTACGAGCAGTACTTC. Amino acids: CASDGTGRLYEQYF. Full variable domain (outside the CDR3, taken from reference TRBV28 and TRBJ2-7): DVKVTQSSRYLVKRTGEKVFLECVQDMDHENMFWYRQDPGLGLRLIYFSYDVKMKEKGDIPEGYSVSREKKERFSLILESASTNQTSMYLCASDGTGRLYEQYFGPGTRLTVT.

This clone turned up a few times. V is TRBV2 and J is TRBJ1-5, with a tentative D call TRBD1 (5 bases). Trimming took off 3 bases at V and 2 bases at J, with 8 bases between the two ends. Germline loops: CDR1 SNHLY, CDR2 FYNNEI. The CDR3 extends over 14 amino acids. In nucleotides, the CDR3 is TGTGCCAGCAGTGAGATCAGGGGCAATCAGCCCCAGCATTTT. It translates to CASSEIRGNQPQHF.

This clone occurred a few times. The genes are TRBV14 and TRBJ1-2; no definite D call. The CDR3 loop spans 13 amino acids. V was clipped by 3 bases and J by 3 bases, with 8 bases between them. The germline V gene has CDR1 SGHDN and CDR2 FVKESK. DNA for the CDR3: TGTGCCAGCAGCCAGGAGGACCACTATGGCTACACCTTC. It yields the protein CASSQEDHYGYTF.

The V and J genes are TRBV5-1 and TRBJ2-7, with 7 bases aligning to TRBD1. Trimming cost V 1 base and J 4 bases; bases outside gene matches: 2. This CDR3 has 13 amino acids. Germline lookup yields CDR1 SGHRS and CDR2 YFSETQ. CDR3 DNA: TGCGCCAGCAGCTTGAACAGGGGTTACGAGCAGTACTTC. It specifies CASSLNRGYEQYF.

The chain employs TRBV5-6 and TRBJ2-7; the match to TRBD1 covers 10 bases. CDR1 SGHDT and CDR2 YYEEEE come from the germline V gene. With 5 bases clipped from V and 4 bases from J, the junction kept 6 bases outside the gene matches. CDR3 length: 14 amino acids. For the CDR3, the DNA is TGTGCCAGCAGGGAAAGACAGGGGGCTTACGAGCAGTACTTC. Amino acid sequence: CASRERQGAYEQYF.

The V gene is TRBV7-2, the J gene TRBJ1-6; D is perhaps TRBD1 (5 bases). The V end lost 5 bases, the J end lost 6 bases, and 14 bases lay between the germline ends. The length of the CDR3 is 15 residues. The germline V gene encodes CDR1 SGHTA and CDR2 FQGNSA. In nucleotides, the CDR3 is TGTGCCAGCAGCGGGGGGGGGACCGCTAATTCACCCCTCCACTTT. It is translated as CASSGGGTANSPLHF.

The chain uses TRBV2 and TRBJ1-2; D uncertain. Trimming left V 4 bases short and J 7 bases short, with 19 bases between. From germline, CDR1 is SNHLY and CDR2 FYNNEI. This CDR3 spans 15 amino acids. CDR3 residues: CASSVLPGLRGGYTF. DNA for the CDR3: TGTGCCAGCAGTGTTTTGCCCGGTTTAAGAGGTGGCTACACCTTC.

The chain recombines TRBV2 with TRBJ1-5; TRBD1 might be the D (6 bases). The CDR3 length is 14 residues. V dropped 6 bases and J dropped 2 bases, with 11 bases sitting between them. CDR1 and CDR2 from the germline V gene are SNHLY and FYNNEI. Here the CDR3 DNA reads TGTGCCAGCAGGGCAGGGGTAGGCAATCAGCCCCAGCATTTT. The encoded protein is CASRAGVGNQPQHF.

The V gene is TRBV7-8, the J gene TRBJ1-4; D is uncertain. V lost 5 bases, J lost 8 bases, and 9 bases lay in between. The CDR3 is 12 amino acids. From germline, CDR1 is SGHVS and CDR2 FQNEAQ. The CDR3 DNA reads TGTGCCAGCAGCCCGGTAGTGGAAAAACTGTTTTTT. The encoded protein is CASSPVVEKLFF.

The chain joins TRBV11-1 to TRBJ1-2; a weak D match, TRBD1 (6 bases). V gave up 0 bases and J gave up 3 bases, with 11 bases separating them. CDR1 and CDR2 from the germline V gene are SGHAT and FQDESV (reference sequence). The CDR3 has 15 residues. The CDR3: CASSLANTGYYGYTF. The CDR3 DNA follows: TGTGCCAGCAGCTTAGCGAATACAGGGTACTATGGCTACACCTTC.

This clone was detected once. V is TRBV11-2 and J is TRBJ2-7, with D possibly TRBD1 on 6 matching bases. The CDR3 is made up of 19 amino acids. Germline V gene sequence: CDR1 SGHAT, CDR2 FQNNGV. The V and J ends lost 4 bases and 2 bases respectively, with 27 bases between them. The CDR3 loop reads CASSSGDPALPQSPYEQYV. The CDR3 DNA reads TGTGCCAGCAGCTCAGGGGACCCAGCACTTCCGCAGTCCCCCTACGAGCAGTACGTC.

The J gene is TRBJ1-2, the V gene TRBV7-2; the match to TRBD1 covers 10 bases. From germline, CDR1 is SGHTA and CDR2 FQGNSA. The CDR3 has 16 amino acids. V dropped 5 bases and J dropped 8; count of bases not matched to a gene: 14. CDR3 loop: CASSRTKSGTGDGYTF. As DNA, the CDR3 is TGTGCCAGCAGCCGTACCAAGTCCGGGACAGGGGACGGCTACACCTTC. Full variable domain (outside the CDR3, taken from reference TRBV7-2 and TRBJ1-2): GAGVSQSPSNKVTEKGKDVELRCDPISGHTALYWYRQSLGQGLEFLIYFQGNSAPDKSGLPSDRFSAERTGGSVSTLTIQRTQQEDSAVYLCASSRTKSGTGDGYTFGSGTRLTVV.

The rearrangement links TRBV19 to TRBJ1-4; TRBD1 aligns across 10 bases. The CDR3 spans 15 residues. In germline, CDR1 is LNHDA, CDR2 SQIVND (reference sequence). The V and J ends lost 5 bases and 5 bases, in that order; junction bases with no gene match: 5. The CDR3 DNA is TGTGCCAGTAGTCCACCGGGACAGGGGAATGAAAAACTGTTTTTT. As protein: CASSPPGQGNEKLFF.

This sequence joins TRBV6-5 and TRBJ1-1; no definite D call. Germline-derived CDR1 and CDR2 are MNHEY and SVGAGI. The germline V and J ends were trimmed by 3 bases and 0 bases, with 11 bases remaining between them. The CDR3 is 15 amino acids. In DNA form, the CDR3 reads TGTGCCAGCAGTTATGGAGTCCCCATGAACACTGAAGCTTTCTTT. Protein: CASSYGVPMNTEAFF.

This chain joins TRBV7-9 and TRBJ2-7, with TRBD2 matching over 7 bases. Trimming at V came to 4 bases and at J to 3 bases, leaving 9 bases not matched to a gene. Germline lookup yields CDR1 SEHNR and CDR2 FQNEAQ (reference sequence). CDR3 length: 15 amino acids. The chain's CDR3 is CASSSPRGVLYEQYV. Written as DNA, the CDR3 is TGTGCCAGCAGCTCGCCCCGGGGGGTCCTCTACGAGCAGTACGTC.

V and J are TRBV6-1 and TRBJ1-1, with no clear D. Looked up from germline, CDR1 is MNHNS and CDR2 is SASEGT. The CDR3 has 16 amino acids. V shed 4 bases and J shed 1 base, with 16 bases lying between them. For the CDR3, the DNA is TGTGCCAGCAGTGCCCCAATCTCCGGTTCGAACACTGAAGCTTTCTTT. It specifies CASSAPISGSNTEAFF.